This TCR beta chain originates from a study of blood T cells in healthy people across ages. Germline assignment: CDR1 MNHEY and CDR2 SVGAGI. V shed 6 bases and J 9 bases; nucleotides not matched to a gene: 4. This CDR3 is 12 amino acids long. Primed by a sample-barcoded 5' primer and a J-beta primer mix, a second PCR proceeded for roughly 6 to 12 cycles. Using its own MiXCR run on the 5' RACE reads, TCRdb lists one record per CDR3 protein. The table includes approximately 810,000 distinct CDR3 sequences, under 30% detected once. Study results and limitations: Strong correlation linked observed beta diversity and percent naive T cells. Unsorted PBMCs prevented conclusive naive versus antigen-experienced comparison.

Notes on this clonotype: Antigen unknown.

The V gene is TRBV6-5, the J gene TRBJ2-7; TRBD2 matches 11 bases. The sequenced sample was blood. The sequence came from a woman of 80 years or more in good health. CDR3: CASSLAGGPQYF. DNA for the CDR3: TGTGCCAGCAGCTTAGCGGGAGGGCCGCAGTACTTC.